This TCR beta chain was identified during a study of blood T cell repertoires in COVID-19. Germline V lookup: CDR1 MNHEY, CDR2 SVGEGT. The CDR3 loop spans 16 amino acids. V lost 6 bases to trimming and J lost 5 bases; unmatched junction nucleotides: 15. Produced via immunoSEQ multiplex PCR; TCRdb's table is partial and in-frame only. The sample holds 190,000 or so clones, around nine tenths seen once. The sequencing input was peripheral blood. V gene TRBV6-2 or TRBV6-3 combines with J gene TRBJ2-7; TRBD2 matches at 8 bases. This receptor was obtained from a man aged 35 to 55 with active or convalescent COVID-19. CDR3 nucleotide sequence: TGTGCCAGCAGCGGTCTTTACTACAGCGGGGGCAACGAGCAGTACTTC. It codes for CASSGLYYSGGNEQYF.